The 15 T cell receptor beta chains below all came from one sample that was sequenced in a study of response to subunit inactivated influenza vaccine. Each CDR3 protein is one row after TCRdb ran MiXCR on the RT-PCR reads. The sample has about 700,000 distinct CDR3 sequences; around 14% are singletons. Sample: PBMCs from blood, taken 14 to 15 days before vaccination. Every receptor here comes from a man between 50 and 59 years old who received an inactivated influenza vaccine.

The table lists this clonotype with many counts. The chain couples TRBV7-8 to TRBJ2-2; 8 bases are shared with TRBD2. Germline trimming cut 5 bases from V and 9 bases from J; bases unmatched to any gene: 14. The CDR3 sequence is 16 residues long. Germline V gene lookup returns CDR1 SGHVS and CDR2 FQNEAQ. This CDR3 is CASSNREVSGTRELFF. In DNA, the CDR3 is TGTGCCAGCAGCAACCGGGAAGTTAGCGGGACTAGGGAGCTGTTTTTT.

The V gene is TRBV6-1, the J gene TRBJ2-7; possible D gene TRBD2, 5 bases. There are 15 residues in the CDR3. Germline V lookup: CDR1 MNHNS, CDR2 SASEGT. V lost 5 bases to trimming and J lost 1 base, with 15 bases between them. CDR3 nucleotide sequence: TGTGCCAGCAGTCCCACCCCAGCGGAGTCCTACGAGCAGTACTTC. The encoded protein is CASSPTPAESYEQYF.

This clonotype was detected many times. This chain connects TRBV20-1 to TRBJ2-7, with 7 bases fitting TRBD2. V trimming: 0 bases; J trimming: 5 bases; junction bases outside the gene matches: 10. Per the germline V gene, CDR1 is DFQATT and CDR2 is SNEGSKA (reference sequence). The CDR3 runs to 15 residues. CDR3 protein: CSARDVSGRLNEQYF. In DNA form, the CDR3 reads TGCAGTGCTAGAGACGTATCCGGGAGGCTAAACGAGCAGTACTTC.

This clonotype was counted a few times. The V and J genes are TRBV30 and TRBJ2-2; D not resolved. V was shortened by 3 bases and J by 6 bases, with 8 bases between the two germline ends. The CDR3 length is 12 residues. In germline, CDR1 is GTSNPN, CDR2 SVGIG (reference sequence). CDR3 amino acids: CAWRNSPGELFF. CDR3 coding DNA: TGTGCCTGGAGAAATTCCCCCGGGGAGCTGTTTTTT.

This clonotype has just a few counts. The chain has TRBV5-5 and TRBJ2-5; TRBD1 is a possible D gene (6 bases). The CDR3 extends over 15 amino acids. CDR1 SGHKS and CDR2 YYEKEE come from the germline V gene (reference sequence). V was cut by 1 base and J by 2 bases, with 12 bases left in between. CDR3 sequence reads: CASSLSWTVQETQYF. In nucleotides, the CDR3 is TGTGCCAGCAGCTTGTCCTGGACAGTACAAGAGACCCAGTACTTC.

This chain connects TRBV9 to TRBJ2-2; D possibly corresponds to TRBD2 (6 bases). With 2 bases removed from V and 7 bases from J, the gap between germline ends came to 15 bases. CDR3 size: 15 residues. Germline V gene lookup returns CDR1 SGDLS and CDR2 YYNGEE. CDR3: CASSVMGGGFGELFF. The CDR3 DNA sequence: TGTGCCAGCAGCGTGATGGGGGGAGGATTCGGGGAGCTGTTTTTT. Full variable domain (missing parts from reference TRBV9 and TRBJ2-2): DSGVTQTPKHLITATGQRVTLRCSPRSGDLSVYWYQQSLDQGLQFLIQYYNGEERAKGNILERFSAQQFPDLHSELNLSSLELGDSALYFCASSVMGGGFGELFFGEGSRLTVL.

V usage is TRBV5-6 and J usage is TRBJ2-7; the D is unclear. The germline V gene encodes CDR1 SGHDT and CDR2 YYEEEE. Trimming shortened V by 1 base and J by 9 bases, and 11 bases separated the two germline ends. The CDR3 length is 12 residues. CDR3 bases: TGTGCCAGCAGCTTGAGTGGGTACTCGCAGTACTTC. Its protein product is CASSLSGYSQYF.

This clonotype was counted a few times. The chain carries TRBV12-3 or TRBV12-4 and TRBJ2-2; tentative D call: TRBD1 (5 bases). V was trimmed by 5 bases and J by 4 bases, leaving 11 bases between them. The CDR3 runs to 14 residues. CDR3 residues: CASSTSGSTGELFF. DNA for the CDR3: TGTGCCAGCAGTACCTCAGGGTCCACCGGGGAGCTGTTTTTT.

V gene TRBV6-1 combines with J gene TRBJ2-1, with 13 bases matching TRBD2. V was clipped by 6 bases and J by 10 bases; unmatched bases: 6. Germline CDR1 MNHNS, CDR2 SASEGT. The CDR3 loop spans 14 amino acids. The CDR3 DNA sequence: TGTGCCAGCAGGGGGACTAGCGGGGCCGGAGAGCAGTTCTTC. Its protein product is CASRGTSGAGEQFF.

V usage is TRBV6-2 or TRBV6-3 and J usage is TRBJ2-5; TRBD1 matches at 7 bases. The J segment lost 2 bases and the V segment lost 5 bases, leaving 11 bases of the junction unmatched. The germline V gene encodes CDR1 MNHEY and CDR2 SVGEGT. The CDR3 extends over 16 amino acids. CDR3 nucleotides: TGTGCCAGCAGTCGTTCAGGGGGAATGCTTCAAGAGACCCAGTACTTC. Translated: CASSRSGGMLQETQYF.

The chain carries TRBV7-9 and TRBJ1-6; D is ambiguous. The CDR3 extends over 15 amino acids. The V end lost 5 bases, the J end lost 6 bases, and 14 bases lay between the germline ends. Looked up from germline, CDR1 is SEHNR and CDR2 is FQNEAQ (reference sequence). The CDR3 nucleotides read TGTGCCAGCAGCCCCGGAACGGAGCGTAATTCACCCCTCCACTTT. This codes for CASSPGTERNSPLHF.

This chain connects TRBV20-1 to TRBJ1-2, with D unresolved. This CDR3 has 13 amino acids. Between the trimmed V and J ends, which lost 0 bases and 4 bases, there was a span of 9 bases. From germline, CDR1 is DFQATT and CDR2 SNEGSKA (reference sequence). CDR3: CSARDPASYGYTF. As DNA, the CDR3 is TGCAGTGCTAGAGATCCGGCGAGCTATGGCTACACCTTC.

CDR3 in DNA: TGTGCCAGCAGTTACTCGATTCCAGGCTTACACGAGCAGTACTTC. It specifies CASSYSIPGLHEQYF. V usage is TRBV6-5 and J usage is TRBJ2-7; D not certain. V was shortened by 0 bases and J by 5 bases, with 14 bases between the two germline ends. Germline assignment: CDR1 MNHEY and CDR2 SVGAGI. This CDR3 has 15 amino acids.

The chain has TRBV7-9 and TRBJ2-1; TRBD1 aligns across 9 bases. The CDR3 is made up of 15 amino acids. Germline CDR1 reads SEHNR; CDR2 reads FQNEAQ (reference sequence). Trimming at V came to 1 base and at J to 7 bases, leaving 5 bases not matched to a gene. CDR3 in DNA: TGTGCCAGCAGCTTAGGGACAGGGGTTGCAAATGAGCAGTTCTTC. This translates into CASSLGTGVANEQFF.

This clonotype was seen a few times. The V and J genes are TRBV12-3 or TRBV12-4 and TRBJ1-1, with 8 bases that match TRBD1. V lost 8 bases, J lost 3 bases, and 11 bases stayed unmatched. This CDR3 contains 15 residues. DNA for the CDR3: TGTGCCAGCGGCGTAGGACAGGGAGGGTACACTGAAGCTTTCTTT. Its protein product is CASGVGQGGYTEAFF.